Listed here is a single T cell receptor beta chain. Antigen unknown. This CDR3 contains 16 residues. Germline CDR1 SGHRS, CDR2 YFSETQ. Trimming cost V 4 bases and J 1 base, with 14 bases left between them. The data derive from a study of T cells in localized non-small cell lung cancer. Whole-study results and caveats: A raised T cell density in blood coincided with lengthier overall survival.

This table comes from immunoSEQ multiplex PCR, and its TCRdb copy is limited to in-frame clones, with some not included. Of thousands of clones listed, roughly 32% were seen once; the top ten hold 9.5% to 13%. The chain links TRBV5-1 to TRBJ1-4; D is ambiguous. This clonotype was obtained from a male donor aged 60 or older with stage III lung adenocarcinoma. The material sequenced was normal lung tissue next to the tumor, taken before any cancer treatment. CDR3 region: CASSGNLRGTNEKLFF. In DNA form, the CDR3 reads TGCGCCAGCAGCGGTAACCTCCGTGGAACTAATGAAAAACTGTTTTTT.